This TCR beta chain stems from a study of resident and recirculating memory T cells in vitiligo (dated by TCRdb to between 2017 and 2018). Background for the entire study: For TCR beta sequencing, epidermis was obtained by shave biopsy from two lesional and two nonlesional sites, and PBMCs were also collected, from each of a few stable vitiligo patients. Right before genomic DNA was extracted using the Qiagen DNeasy Blood & Tissue Kit, the samples were homogenized with no cell sorting step. The human TCR beta sequencing tested whether specific clones in lesional vitiligo skin differed from clones in nonlesional skin and blood.

About this clone: No cognate antigen has been identified for it. One base away there is no much larger clone; base qualities are not given.

Overall study results and their limits: TCR sequences were not shared across biopsy sites or across patients, which suggests that different T cell clones infiltrate different lesions, a pattern described as private specificity. Future mechanistic studies are needed so that the relative contributions of the lesion-infiltrating T cell clones and of human Trm versus Tcm pools can be evaluated. No unique dominant TCR clone was detected, and variation in clonality was observed among vitiligo lesions. Even within a single patient, overlap and correlation analysis found no significant repertoire overlap between any biopsies apart from each lesion compared with itself.

The immunoSEQ hsTCRB kit was used to amplify TCR beta chains from genomic DNA. TCR beta libraries were sequenced on an Illumina MiSeq instrument by the immunoSEQ service. On the study's bioinformatics: Repertoire data were analyzed using the immunoSEQ Analyzer. The table comes from immuneACCESS by way of TCRdb, which keeps in-frame sequences with V and J called. Part of the clones is missing from these tables; in studies checked, under half for an unresolved V gene and the rest for unknown reasons. That table furnishes V, J and clone size, whereas the DNA furnished D and trimming. Recorded for this sample are 35,000 to 45,000 clones; 92% of them occurred a single time. The ten largest clones capture 4.5% of the sample. A patient's vitiligo counted as stable when the lesions had not changed at all during the previous 6 months. To count as stable, patients also needed to show no confetti depigmentation, which is a clinical sign of active vitiligo. Anyone who had been treated within the previous three months was excluded from the study. PBMCs were isolated from heparinized blood by Ficoll density gradient centrifugation and then flash-frozen.

Sequencing used blood. This clonotype was obtained from a male donor with vitiligo.

The bases are TGTGCCAGCAGCGCGGGGAGTGAGCAGTACTTC. Translated, this is CASSAGSEQYF. The chain is assembled from TRBV7-3 and TRBJ2-7; possibly the D gene is TRBD2, per 6 matching bases. Trimming takes 5 bases from V and 7 bases from J, and the germline ends sit 9 bases apart. From cysteine to phenylalanine, the CDR3 is 11 amino acids long. The kept DNA is CDR3 alone, 33 bases in frame from the first base. CDR1 and CDR2 (SGHTA, FQGTGA) derive from the germline V gene.